The source of this TCR beta chain is a study of memory CD4+ T cells and cytomegalovirus serostatus. Study details: Of the healthy Belgian adults, several were CMV seropositive and approximately 25 seronegative.

TCRdb's table, derived via immunoSEQ multiplex PCR, lists solely in-frame clones and lacks some. The table shows tens of thousands of clones, with roughly 79% occurring only once. Single viable CD3+CD4+CD8-CD45RO+ cells were sorted as the memory CD4+ T cells. Serostatus was set by detecting CMV pp150, pp28, p38, p52 IgG. This clone showed up many times. Sequencing was carried out using memory CD4+ T cells from blood. This sequence was found in an adult in good health and CMV-seronegative.

Here the CDR3 DNA reads TGTGCCAGTAGCCTCAGTCCTTCACCCGTTTATAGCAATCAGCCCCAGCATTTT. The encoded protein is CASSLSPSPVYSNQPQHF. The chain couples TRBV19 to TRBJ1-5; unclear D gene. Germline V CDR1 and CDR2: LNHDA, SQIVND (reference sequence). Trimming stripped 6 bases from V and 0 bases from J, with 21 bases between. The CDR3 is 18 residues long.